This T cell receptor beta chain stems from a study of blood T cell repertoires in COVID-19. Study summary: Nucleic acid was either cDNA or gDNA, and it came from T cells, B-cell-depleted T cells, or PBMCs.

Data came from immunoSEQ multiplex PCR; TCRdb stores just in-frame clones and leaves some out. The table shows about 240,000 clones, with roughly nine tenths occurring only once. The CDR3 is 20 amino acids. CDR1 is SGHRS and CDR2 is YFSETQ in the germline V gene. J was trimmed by 1 base and V by 4 bases; bases with no gene match: 12. The sample was peripheral blood. This TCR came from a man in his sixties who had recovered from COVID-19. The chain combines TRBV5-1 with TRBJ2-3, with 16 bases aligning to TRBD2. The CDR3 here is CASSRLFGTSGGERTDTQYF. The CDR3, as DNA: TGCGCCAGCAGCCGGTTATTTGGGACTAGCGGGGGGGAACGCACAGATACGCAGTATTTT.